This T cell receptor (beta chain) was observed in a study of blood T cell repertoires in COVID-19. Turning to the study itself: Researchers got acute and convalescent COVID-19 samples from the United States, Italy and Spain. T cells, B-cell-depleted T cells, or PBMCs provided the cDNA or gDNA that served as material.

Per the study methods: Amplification from reference gene primers served as the basis for estimated nucleated cell counts. Some clones are missing from TCRdb's copy, which holds only in-frame ones; the method was immunoSEQ multiplex PCR. The V and J calls and the clone size are those of that table, but D and trimming were determined from the DNA. The sample has 200,000 to 300,000 clones; roughly 88% are singletons. Trimming removed 0 bases from V and 2 bases from J, with 4 bases in between. CDR1 is MRHNA and CDR2 is SNTAGT in the germline V gene. This CDR3 contains 13 residues. This sequence was found in a human donor in a cohort sampled during active COVID-19. Sample: peripheral blood. The gene calls are TRBV6-4 and TRBJ1-1; D is undetermined. DNA for the CDR3: TGTGCCAGCAGTGACTCCATCAACACTGAAGCTTTCTTT. Translation: CASSDSINTEAFF.